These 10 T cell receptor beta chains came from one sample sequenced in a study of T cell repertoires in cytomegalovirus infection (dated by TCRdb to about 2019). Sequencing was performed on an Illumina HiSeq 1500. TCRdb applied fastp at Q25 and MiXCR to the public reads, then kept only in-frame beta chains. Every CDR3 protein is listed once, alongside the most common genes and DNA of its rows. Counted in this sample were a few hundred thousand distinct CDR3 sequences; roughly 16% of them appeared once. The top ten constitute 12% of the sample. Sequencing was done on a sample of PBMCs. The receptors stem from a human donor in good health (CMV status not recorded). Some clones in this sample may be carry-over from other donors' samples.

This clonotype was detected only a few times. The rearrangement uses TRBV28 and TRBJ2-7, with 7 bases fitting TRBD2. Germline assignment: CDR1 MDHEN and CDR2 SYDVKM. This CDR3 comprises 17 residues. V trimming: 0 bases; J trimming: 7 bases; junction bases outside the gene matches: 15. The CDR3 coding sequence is TGTGCCAGCAGTTTATGGGGGGGGGGAGGGTCCACTACAGAGCAGTACTTC. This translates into CASSLWGGGGSTTEQYF.

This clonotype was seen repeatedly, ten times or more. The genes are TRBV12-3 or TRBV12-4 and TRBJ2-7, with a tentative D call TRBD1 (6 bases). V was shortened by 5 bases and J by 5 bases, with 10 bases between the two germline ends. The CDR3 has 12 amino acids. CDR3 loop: CASSPQGNEQYF. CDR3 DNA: TGTGCCAGCAGTCCCCAGGGGAACGAGCAGTACTTC.

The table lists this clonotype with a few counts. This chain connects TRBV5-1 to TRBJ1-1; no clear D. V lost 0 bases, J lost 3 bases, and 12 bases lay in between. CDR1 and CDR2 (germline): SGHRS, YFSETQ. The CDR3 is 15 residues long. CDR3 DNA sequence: TGCGCCAGCAGCTTGGTTGGGGAGCGGCACACTGAAGCTTTCTTT. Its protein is CASSLVGERHTEAFF.

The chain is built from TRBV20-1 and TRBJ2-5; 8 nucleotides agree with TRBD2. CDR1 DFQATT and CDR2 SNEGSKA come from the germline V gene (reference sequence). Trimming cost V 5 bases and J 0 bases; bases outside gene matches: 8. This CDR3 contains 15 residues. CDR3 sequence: CSASPTGGYQETQYF. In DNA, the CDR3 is TGCAGTGCTTCCCCCACGGGGGGGTACCAAGAGACCCAGTACTTC.

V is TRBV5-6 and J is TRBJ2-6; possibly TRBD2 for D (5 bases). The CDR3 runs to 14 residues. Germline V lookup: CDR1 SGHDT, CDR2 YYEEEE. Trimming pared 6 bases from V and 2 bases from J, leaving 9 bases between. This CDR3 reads CASTPAAGANVLTF. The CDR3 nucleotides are TGTGCCAGCACCCCAGCGGCTGGGGCCAACGTCCTGACTTTC.

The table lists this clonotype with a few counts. CDR3 DNA sequence: TGTGCCAGCAGTTTGGTTTCTAGCGGATCCTACGAGCAGTACTTC. It specifies CASSLVSSGSYEQYF. The rearrangement uses TRBV12-3 or TRBV12-4 and TRBJ2-7; 7 bases align to TRBD2. J gave up 1 base and V 3 bases, and 6 bases lay outside the gene matches. The CDR3 consists of 15 residues.

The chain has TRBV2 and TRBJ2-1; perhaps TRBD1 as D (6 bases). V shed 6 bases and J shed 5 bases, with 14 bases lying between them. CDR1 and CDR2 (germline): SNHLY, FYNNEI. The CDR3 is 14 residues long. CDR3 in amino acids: CASRPDRSNNEQFF. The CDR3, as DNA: TGTGCCAGCAGACCGGACAGAAGCAACAATGAGCAGTTCTTC.

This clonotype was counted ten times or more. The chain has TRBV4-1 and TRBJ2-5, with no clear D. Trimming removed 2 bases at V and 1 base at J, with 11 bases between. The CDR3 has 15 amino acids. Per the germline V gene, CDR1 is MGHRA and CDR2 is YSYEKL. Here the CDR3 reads CASSQTPRGQETQYF. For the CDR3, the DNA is TGCGCCAGCAGCCAAACTCCTAGAGGCCAAGAGACCCAGTACTTC.

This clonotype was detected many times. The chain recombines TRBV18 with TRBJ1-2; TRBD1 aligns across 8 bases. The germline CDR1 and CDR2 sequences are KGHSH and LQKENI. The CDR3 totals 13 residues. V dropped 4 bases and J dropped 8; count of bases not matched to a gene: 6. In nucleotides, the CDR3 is TGTGCCAGCTCACTGACAGGGGCCATCGGCTACACCTTC. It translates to CASSLTGAIGYTF.

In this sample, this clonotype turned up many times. The DNA of the CDR3 is TGTGCCAGCAGCTTAGGAGGGTTCTCTGGGGCCAACGTCCTGACTTTC. It translates to CASSLGGFSGANVLTF. This chain joins TRBV7-6 and TRBJ2-6, with D tentatively TRBD2 (5 bases). The germline V and J ends were trimmed by 1 base and 0 bases, with 7 bases remaining between them. Germline V gene sequence: CDR1 SGHVS, CDR2 FNYEAQ. This CDR3 is 16 amino acids long. Full variable domain (outside the CDR3, taken from reference TRBV7-6 and TRBJ2-6): GAGVSQSPRYKVTKRGQDVALRCDPISGHVSLYWYRQALGQGPEFLTYFNYEAQQDKSGLPNDRFSAERPEGSISTLTIQRTEQRDSAMYRCASSLGGFSGANVLTFGAGSRLTVL.